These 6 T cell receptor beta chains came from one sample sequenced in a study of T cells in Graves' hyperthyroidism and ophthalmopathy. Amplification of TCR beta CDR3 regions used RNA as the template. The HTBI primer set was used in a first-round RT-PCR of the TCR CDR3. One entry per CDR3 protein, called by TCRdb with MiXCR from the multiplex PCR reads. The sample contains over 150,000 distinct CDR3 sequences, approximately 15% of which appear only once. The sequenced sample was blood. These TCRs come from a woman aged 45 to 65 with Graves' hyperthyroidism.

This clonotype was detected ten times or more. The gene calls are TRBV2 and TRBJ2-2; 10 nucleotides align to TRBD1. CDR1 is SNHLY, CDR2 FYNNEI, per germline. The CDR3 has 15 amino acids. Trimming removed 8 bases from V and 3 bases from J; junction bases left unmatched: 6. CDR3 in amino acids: CASGPDRGDTGELFF. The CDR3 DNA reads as TGTGCCAGCGGCCCGGACAGGGGGGACACCGGGGAGCTGTTTTTT.

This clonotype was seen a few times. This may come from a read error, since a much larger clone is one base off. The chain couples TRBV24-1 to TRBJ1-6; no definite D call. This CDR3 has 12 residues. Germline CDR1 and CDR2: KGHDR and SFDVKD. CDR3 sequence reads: CATSDSGTPPHF. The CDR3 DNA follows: TGTGCCACCAGTGATTCTGGCACACCCCCCCACTTT.

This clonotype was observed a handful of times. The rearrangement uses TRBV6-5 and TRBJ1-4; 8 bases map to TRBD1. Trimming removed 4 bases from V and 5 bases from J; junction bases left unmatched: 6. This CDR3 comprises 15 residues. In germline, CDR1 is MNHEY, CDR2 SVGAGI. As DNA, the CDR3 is TGTGCCAGCAGTTCAGGACAGGGCCCCAATGAAAAACTGTTTTTT. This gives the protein CASSSGQGPNEKLFF.

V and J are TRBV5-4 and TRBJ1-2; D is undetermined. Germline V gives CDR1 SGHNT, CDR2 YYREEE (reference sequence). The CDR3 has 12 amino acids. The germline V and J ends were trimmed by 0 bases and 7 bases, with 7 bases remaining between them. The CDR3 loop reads CASSLVEFGYTF. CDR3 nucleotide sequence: TGTGCCAGCAGCTTGGTGGAGTTTGGCTACACCTTC. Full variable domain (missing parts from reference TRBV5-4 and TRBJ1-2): ETGVTQSPTHLIKTRGQQVTLRCSSQSGHNTVSWYQQALGQGPQFIFQYYREEENGRGNFPPRFSGLQFPNYSSELNVNALELDDSALYLCASSLVEFGYTFGSGTRLTVV.

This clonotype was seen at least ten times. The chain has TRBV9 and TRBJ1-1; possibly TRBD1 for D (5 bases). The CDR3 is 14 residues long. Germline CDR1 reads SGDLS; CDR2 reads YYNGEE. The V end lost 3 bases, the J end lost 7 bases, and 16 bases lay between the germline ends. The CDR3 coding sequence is TGTGCCAGCAGCGCCGAAAACGGACACGGTGAAGCTTTCTTT. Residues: CASSAENGHGEAFF. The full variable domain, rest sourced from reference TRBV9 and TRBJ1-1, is DSGVTQTPKHLITATGQRVTLRCSPRSGDLSVYWYQQSLDQGLQFLIQYYNGEERAKGNILERFSAQQFPDLHSELNLSSLELGDSALYFCASSAENGHGEAFFGQGTRLTVV.

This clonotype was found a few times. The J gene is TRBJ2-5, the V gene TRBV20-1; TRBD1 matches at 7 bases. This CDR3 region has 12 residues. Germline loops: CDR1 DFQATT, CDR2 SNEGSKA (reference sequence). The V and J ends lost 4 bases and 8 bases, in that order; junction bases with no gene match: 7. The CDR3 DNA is TGCAGTGCTAAGGGGGCAGGGAAAACCCAGTACTTC. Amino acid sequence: CSAKGAGKTQYF.